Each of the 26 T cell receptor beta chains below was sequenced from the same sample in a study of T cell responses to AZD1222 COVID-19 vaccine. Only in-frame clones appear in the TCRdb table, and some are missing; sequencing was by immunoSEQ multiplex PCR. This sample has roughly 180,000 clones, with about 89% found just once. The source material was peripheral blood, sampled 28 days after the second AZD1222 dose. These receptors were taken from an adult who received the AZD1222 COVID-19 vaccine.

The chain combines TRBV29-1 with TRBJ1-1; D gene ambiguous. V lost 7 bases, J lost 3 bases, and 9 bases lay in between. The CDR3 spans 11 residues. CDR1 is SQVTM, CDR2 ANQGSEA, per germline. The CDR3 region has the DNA TGCAGCGGTCAGTGGGACACTGAAGCTTTCTTT. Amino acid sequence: CSGQWDTEAFF.

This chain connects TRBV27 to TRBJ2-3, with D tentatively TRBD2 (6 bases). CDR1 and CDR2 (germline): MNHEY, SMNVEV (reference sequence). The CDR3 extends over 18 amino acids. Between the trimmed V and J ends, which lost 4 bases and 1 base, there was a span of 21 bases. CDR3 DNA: TGTGCCAGCAGTTCCCGGACTATAACCTCCCGAGGCACAGATACGCAGTATTTT. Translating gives CASSSRTITSRGTDTQYF.

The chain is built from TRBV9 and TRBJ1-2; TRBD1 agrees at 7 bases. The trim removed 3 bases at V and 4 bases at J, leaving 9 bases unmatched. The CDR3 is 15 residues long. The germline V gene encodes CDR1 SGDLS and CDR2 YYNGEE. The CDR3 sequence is CASSATRTGSYGYTF. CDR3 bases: TGTGCCAGCAGCGCAACTAGGACAGGAAGCTATGGCTACACCTTC.

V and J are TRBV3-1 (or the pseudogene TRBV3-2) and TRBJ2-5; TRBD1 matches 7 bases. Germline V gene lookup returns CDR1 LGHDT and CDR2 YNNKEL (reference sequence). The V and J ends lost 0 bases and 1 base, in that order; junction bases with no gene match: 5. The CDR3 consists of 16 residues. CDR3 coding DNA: TGTGCCAGCAGCCAAGACGGGACAGTCCGCCAAGAGACCCAGTACTTC. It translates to CASSQDGTVRQETQYF.

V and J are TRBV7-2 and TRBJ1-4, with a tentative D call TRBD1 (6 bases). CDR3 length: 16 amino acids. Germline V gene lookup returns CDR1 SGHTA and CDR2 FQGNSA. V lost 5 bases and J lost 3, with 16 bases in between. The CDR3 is CASSLRDTFSNEKLFF. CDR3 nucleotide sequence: TGTGCCAGCAGCCTCCGGGACACCTTCTCTAATGAAAAACTGTTTTTT.

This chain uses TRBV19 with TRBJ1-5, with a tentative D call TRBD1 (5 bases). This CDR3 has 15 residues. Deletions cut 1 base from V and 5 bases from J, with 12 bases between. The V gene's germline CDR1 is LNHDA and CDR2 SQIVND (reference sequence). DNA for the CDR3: TGTGCCAGTAGTATAGCAGGGACCACTTATCAGCCCCAGCATTTT. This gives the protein CASSIAGTTYQPQHF.

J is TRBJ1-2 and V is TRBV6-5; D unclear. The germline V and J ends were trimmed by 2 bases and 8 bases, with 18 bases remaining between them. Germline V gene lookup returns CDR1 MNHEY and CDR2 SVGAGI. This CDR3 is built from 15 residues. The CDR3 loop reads CASSYGRTTPGGYTF. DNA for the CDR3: TGTGCCAGCAGTTACGGTAGGACTACCCCTGGCGGCTACACCTTC.

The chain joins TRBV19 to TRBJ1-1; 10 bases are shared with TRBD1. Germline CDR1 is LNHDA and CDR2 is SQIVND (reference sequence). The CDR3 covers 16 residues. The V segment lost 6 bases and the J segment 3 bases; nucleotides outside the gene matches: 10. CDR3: CASRQQPGQGHTEAFF. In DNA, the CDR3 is TGTGCCAGTAGGCAACAACCGGGACAGGGGCACACTGAAGCTTTCTTT. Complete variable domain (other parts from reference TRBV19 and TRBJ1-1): DGGITQSPKYLFRKEGQNVTLSCEQNLNHDAMYWYRQDPGQGLRLIYYSQIVNDFQKGDIAEGYSVSREKKESFPLTVTSAQKNPTAFYLCASRQQPGQGHTEAFFGQGTRLTVV.

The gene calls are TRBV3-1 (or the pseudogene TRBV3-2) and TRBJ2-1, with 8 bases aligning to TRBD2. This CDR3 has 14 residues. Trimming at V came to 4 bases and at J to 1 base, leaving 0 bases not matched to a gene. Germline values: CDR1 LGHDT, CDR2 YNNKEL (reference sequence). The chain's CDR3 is CASSPSGSYNEQFF. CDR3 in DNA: TGTGCCAGCAGCCCTAGCGGGTCCTACAATGAGCAGTTCTTC.

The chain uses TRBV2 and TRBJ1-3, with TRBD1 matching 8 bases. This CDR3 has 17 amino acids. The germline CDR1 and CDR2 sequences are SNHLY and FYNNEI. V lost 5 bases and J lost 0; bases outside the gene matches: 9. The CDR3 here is CASSKPGQGYSGNTIYF. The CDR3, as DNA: TGTGCCAGCAGTAAGCCCGGACAGGGCTACTCTGGAAACACCATATATTTT.

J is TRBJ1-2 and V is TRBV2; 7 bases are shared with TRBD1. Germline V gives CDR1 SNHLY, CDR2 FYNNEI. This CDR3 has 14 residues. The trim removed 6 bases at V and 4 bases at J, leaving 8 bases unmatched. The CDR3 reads CASRPGAGGYGYTF. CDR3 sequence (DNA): TGTGCCAGCAGACCTGGCGCAGGGGGCTATGGCTACACCTTC.

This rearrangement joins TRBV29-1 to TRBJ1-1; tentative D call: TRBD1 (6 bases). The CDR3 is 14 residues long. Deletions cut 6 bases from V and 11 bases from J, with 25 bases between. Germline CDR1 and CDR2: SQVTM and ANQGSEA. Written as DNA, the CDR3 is TGCAGCGTGATGCTACAGGGTAAATTATCGAAGGCTTTCTTT. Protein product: CSVMLQGKLSKAFF.

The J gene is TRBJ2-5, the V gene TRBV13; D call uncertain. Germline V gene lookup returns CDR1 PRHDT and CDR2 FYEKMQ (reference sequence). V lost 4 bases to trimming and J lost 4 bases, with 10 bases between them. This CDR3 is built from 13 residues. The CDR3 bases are TGTGCCAGCAGCTGGGCGGTAGGAGAGACCCAGTACTTC. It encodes CASSWAVGETQYF.

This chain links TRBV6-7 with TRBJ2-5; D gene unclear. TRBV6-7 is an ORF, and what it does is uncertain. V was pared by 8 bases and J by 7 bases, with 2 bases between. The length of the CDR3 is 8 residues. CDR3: CASPTQYF. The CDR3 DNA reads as TGTGCCAGCCCGACCCAGTACTTC.

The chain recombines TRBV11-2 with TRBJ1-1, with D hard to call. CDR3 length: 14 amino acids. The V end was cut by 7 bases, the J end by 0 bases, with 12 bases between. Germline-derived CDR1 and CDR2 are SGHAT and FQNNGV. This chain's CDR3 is CASKEGFMNTEAFF. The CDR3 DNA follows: TGTGCCAGCAAAGAAGGGTTCATGAACACTGAAGCTTTCTTT.

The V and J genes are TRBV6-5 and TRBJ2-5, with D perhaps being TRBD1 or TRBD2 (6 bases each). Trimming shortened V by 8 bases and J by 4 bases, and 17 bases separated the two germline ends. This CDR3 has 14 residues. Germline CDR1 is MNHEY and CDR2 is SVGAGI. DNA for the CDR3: TGTGCCAGCCACAAAGGGGGGTTCGGAGAGACCCAGTACTTC. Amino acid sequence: CASHKGGFGETQYF.

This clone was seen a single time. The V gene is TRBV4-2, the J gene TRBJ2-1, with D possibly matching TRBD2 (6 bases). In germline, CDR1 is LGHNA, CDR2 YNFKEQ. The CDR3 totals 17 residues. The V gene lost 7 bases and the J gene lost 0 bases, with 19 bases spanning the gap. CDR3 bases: TGTGCCAGCAACCCCGCAGCGGGCGTGAGCTCCTACAATGAGCAGTTCTTC. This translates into CASNPAAGVSSYNEQFF.

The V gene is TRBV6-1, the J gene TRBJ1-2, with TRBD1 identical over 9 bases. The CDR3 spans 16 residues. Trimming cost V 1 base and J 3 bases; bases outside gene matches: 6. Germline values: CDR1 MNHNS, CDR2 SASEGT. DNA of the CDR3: TGTGCCAGCAGTGAAGTAGGACAGGGGCGTGACTATGGCTACACCTTC. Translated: CASSEVGQGRDYGYTF.

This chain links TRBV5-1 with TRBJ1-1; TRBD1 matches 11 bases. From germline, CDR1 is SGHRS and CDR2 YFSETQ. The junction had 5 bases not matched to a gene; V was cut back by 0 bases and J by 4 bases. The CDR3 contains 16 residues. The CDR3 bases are TGCGCCAGCAGCTTGGAAACCGGGACAGGGGGCACTGAAGCTTTCTTT. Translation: CASSLETGTGGTEAFF.

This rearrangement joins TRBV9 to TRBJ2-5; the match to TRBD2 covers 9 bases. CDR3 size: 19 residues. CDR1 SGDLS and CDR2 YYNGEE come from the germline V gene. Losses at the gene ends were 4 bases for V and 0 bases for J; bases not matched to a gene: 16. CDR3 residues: CASSPALFILAGNQETQYF. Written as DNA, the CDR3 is TGTGCCAGCAGCCCAGCCCTGTTCATCCTAGCGGGGAACCAAGAGACCCAGTACTTC.

The CDR3 DNA is TGTGCCACAATAGACAGGGGCAACTCAATGAACACTGAAGCTTTCTTT. Protein sequence: CATIDRGNSMNTEAFF. The V call is TRBV19, the J call TRBJ1-1, with TRBD1 matching over 8 bases. Trimming took 10 bases from V and 0 from J; bases not matched to a gene: 13. The CDR3 is 16 residues long. Germline V gene data show CDR1 as LNHDA and CDR2 as SQIVND (reference sequence).

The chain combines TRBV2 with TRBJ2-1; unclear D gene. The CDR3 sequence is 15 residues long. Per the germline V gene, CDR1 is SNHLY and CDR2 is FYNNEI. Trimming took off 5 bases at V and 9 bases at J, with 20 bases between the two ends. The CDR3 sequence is CASSPLGTTLGEQFF. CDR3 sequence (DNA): TGTGCCAGCAGTCCACTCGGTACTACGCTGGGTGAGCAGTTCTTC.

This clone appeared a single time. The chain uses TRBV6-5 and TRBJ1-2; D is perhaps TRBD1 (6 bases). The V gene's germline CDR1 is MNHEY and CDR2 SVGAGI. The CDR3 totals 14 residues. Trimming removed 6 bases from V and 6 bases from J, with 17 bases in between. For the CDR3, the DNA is TGTGCCAGCAGCGCCAATGGACAGCTAAATGGCTACACCTTC. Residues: CASSANGQLNGYTF.

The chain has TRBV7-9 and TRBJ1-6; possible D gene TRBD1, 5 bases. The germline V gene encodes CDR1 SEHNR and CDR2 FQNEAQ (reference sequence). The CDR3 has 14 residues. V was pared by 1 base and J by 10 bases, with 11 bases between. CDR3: CASSLDAGSSPLHF. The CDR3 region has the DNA TGTGCCAGCAGCTTAGATGCAGGGAGCTCACCCCTCCACTTT. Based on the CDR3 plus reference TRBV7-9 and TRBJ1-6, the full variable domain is DTGVSQNPRHKITKRGQNVTFRCDPISEHNRLYWYRQTLGQGPEFLTYFQNEAQLEKSRLLSDRFSAERPKGSFSTLEIQRTEQGDSAMYLCASSLDAGSSPLHFGNGTRLTVT.

CDR3 coding DNA: TGTGCCAGCAGCTTGGTAGGAGGTACCGAAAAACTGTTTTTT. Its protein is CASSLVGGTEKLFF. V usage is TRBV5-6 and J usage is TRBJ1-4; D gene unclear. V lost 0 bases, J lost 8 bases, and 11 bases lay in between. CDR1 is SGHDT and CDR2 is YYEEEE in the germline V gene. This CDR3 is 14 amino acids long.

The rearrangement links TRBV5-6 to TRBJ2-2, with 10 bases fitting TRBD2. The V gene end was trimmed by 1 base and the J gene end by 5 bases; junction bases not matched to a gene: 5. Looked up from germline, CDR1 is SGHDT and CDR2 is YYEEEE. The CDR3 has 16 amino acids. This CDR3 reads CASSLLAGVGTGELFF. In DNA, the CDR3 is TGTGCCAGCAGCTTGCTAGCGGGGGTAGGGACCGGGGAGCTGTTTTTT.